The subject of this entry is one TCR beta chain. Between the trimmed V and J ends, which lost 3 bases and 11 bases, there was a span of 11 bases. CDR3 size: 13 residues. Germline values: CDR1 MNHEY, CDR2 SMNVEV (reference sequence). The sample is drawn from a study of technical replicates of blood from several donors. Repertoires were generated with immunoSEQ multiplex PCR, while TCRdb's copy carries only in-frame clones and drops some. The table has approximately 58,000 clones, about 88% seen once. The sequenced sample consisted of PBMCs. The TCR comes from a human donor in good health. Some clones in this sample may be carry-over from other donors' samples. This chain uses TRBV27 with TRBJ1-6, with a weak D call TRBD1 (6 bases). CDR3 DNA sequence: TGTGCCAGCAGTTTGGGCAGGGGTACACCCCTCCACTTT. Amino acids: CASSLGRGTPLHF.